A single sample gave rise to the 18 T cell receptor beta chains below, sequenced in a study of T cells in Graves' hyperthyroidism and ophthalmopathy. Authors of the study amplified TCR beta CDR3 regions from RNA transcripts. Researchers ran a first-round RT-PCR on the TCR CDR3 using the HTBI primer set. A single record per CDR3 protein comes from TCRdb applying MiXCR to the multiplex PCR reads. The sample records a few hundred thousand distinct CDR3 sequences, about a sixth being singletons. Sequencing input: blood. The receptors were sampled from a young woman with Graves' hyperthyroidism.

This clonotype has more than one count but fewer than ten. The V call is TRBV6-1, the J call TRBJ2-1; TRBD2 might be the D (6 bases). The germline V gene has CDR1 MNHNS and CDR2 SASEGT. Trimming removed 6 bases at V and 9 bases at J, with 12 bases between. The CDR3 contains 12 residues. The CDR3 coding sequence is TGTGCCAGCAGCTACCGGCGGGGTGAGCAGTTCTTC. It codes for CASSYRRGEQFF.

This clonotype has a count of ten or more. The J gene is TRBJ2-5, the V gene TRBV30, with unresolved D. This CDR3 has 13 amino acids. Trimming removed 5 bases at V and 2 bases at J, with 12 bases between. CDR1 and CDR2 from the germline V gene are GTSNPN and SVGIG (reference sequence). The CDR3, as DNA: TGTGCCTGGGCTCTCACCCTGCAAGAGACCCAGTACTTC. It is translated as CAWALTLQETQYF.

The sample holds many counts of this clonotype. CDR3 bases: TGTGCCAGCAGAGGACTAGCGGGATCGAGAAAGCAGTTCTTC. This encodes CASRGLAGSRKQFF. The genes are TRBV27 and TRBJ2-1, with 12 positions matching TRBD2. Germline loops: CDR1 MNHEY, CDR2 SMNVEV (reference sequence). The CDR3 extends over 14 amino acids. V shed 6 bases and J 11 bases; nucleotides not matched to a gene: 8.

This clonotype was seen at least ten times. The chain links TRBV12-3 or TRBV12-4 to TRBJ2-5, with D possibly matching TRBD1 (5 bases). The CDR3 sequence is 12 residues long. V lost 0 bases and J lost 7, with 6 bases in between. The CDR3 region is CASSLAQGTQYF. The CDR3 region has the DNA TGTGCCAGCAGTTTAGCGCAGGGGACCCAGTACTTC.

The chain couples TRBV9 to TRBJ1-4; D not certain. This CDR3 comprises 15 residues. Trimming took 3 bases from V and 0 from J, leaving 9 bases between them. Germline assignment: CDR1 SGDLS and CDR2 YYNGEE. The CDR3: CASSAELATNEKLFF. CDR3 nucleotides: TGTGCCAGCAGCGCCGAGTTAGCAACTAATGAAAAACTGTTTTTT.

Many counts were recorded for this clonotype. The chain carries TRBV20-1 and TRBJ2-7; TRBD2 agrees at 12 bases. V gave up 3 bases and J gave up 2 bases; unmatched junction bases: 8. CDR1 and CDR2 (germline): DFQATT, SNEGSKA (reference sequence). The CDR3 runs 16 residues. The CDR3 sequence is CSARPLAGGPAYEQYF. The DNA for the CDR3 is TGCAGTGCTAGGCCTCTAGCGGGAGGGCCTGCCTACGAGCAGTACTTC.

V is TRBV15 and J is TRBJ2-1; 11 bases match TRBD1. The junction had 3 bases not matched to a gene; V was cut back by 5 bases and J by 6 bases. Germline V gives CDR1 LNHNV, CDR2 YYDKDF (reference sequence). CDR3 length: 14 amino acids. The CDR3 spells CATSVGTGGNEQFF. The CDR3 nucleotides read TGTGCCACCAGCGTAGGGACAGGGGGCAATGAGCAGTTCTTC.

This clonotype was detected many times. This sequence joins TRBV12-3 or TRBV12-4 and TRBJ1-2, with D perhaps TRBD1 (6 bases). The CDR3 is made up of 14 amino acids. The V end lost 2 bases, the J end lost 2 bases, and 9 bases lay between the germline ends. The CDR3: CASSLTGANYGYTF. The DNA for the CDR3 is TGTGCCAGCAGTTTAACGGGGGCCAACTATGGCTACACCTTC.

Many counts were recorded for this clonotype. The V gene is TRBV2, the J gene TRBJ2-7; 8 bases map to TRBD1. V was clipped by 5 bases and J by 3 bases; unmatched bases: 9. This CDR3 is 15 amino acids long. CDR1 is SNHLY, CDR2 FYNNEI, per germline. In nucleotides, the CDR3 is TGTGCCAGCAGTTACTCGGGACAGGAGAACTACGAGCAGTACTTC. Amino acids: CASSYSGQENYEQYF.

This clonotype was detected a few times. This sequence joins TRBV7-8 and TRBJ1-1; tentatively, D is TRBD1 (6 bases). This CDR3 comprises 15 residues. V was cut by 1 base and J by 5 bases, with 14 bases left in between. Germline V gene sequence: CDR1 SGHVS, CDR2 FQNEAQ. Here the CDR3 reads CASSLGVRGLTEAFF. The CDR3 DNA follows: TGTGCCAGCAGCTTAGGCGTCAGGGGATTGACTGAAGCTTTCTTT. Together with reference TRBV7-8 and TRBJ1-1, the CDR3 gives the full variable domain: GAGVSQSPRYKVAKRGQDVALRCDPISGHVSLFWYQQALGQGPEFLTYFQNEAQLDKSGLPSDRFFAERPEGSVSTLKIQRTQQEDSAVYLCASSLGVRGLTEAFFGQGTRLTVV.

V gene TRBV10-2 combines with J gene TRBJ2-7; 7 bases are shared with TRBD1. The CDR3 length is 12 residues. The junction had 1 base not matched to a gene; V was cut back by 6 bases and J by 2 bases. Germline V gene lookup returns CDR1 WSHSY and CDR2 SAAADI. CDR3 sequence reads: CASRGTAYEQYF. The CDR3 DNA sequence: TGCGCCAGCAGGGGGACAGCCTACGAGCAGTACTTC.

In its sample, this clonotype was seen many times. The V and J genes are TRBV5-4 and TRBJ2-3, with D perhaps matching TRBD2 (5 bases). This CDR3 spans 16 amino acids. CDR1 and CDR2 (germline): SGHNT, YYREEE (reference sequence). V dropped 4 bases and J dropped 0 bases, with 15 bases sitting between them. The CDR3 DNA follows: TGTGCCAGCAGCCCTGGGGAGCAGACTAGCACAGATACGCAGTATTTT. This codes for CASSPGEQTSTDTQYF.

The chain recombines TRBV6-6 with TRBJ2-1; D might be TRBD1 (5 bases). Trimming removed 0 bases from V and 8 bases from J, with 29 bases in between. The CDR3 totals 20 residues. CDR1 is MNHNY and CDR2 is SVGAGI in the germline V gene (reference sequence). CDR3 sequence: CASSYSSPTGPILLQHEQFF. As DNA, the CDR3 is TGTGCCAGCAGTTACTCCTCCCCCACAGGACCTATACTCCTACAGCATGAGCAGTTCTTC.

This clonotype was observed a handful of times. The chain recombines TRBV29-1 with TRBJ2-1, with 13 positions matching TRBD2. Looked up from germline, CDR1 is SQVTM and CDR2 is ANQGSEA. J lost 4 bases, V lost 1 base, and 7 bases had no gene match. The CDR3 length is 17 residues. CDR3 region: CSVEGRTSGSGYNEQFF. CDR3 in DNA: TGCAGCGTTGAAGGCCGGACTAGCGGGAGTGGTTACAATGAGCAGTTCTTC.

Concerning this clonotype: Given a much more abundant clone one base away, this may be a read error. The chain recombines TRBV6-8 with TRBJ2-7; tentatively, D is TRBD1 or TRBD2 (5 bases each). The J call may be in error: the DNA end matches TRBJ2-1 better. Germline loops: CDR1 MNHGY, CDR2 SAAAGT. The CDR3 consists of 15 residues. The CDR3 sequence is CASRTRGAFSYEQFF. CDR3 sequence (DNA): TGTGCCAGCCGAACGAGGGGAGCTTTTTCCTACGAGCAGTTCTTC.

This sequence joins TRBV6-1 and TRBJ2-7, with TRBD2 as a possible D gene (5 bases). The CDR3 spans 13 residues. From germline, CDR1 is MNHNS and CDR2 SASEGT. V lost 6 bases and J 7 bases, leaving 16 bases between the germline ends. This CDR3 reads CASRRTDVSEQYF. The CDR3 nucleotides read TGTGCCAGCAGAAGGACTGACGTATCTGAGCAGTACTTC.

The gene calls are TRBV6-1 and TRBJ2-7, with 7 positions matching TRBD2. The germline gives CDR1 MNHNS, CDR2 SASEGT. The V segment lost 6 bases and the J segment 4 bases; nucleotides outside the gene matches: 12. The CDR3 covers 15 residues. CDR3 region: CASRDLAGHAYEQYF. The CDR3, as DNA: TGTGCCAGCAGGGATTTAGCGGGTCACGCTTACGAGCAGTACTTC.

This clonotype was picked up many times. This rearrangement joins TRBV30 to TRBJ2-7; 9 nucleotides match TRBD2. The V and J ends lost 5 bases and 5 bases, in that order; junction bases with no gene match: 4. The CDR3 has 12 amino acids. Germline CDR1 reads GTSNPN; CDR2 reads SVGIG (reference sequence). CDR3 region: CAWLAGSNEQYF. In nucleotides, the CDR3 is TGTGCCTGGCTAGCGGGGAGTAACGAGCAGTACTTC.